A single sample is the source of the 30 T cell receptor beta chains below, sequenced in a study of blood T cell repertoires in COVID-19. The data were produced by immunoSEQ multiplex PCR, yet TCRdb's version contains in-frame clones alone and is incomplete. Of about 480,000 clones in the sample, more than 85% were seen once. The sequenced sample was peripheral blood. Source of these receptors: a woman aged 25 to 39 with acute or convalescent COVID-19.

J is TRBJ2-3 and V is TRBV11-2; D is possibly TRBD2 (5 bases). Per germline, CDR1 SGHAT and CDR2 FQNNGV. Trimming took 2 bases from V and 1 from J, leaving 13 bases between them. The CDR3 runs 16 residues. This chain's CDR3 is CASSLSTGFGTDTQYF. In DNA, the CDR3 is TGTGCCAGCAGCTTAAGTACGGGATTTGGCACAGATACGCAGTATTTT.

Regarding this clone: Other DNA sequences in this sample translate to the same CDR3. Here the CDR3 reads CASSLGGGHTEAFF. Here the CDR3 DNA reads TGTGCCAGCAGTTTGGGCGGGGGGCACACTGAAGCTTTCTTT. The chain uses TRBV27 and TRBJ1-1, with D possibly TRBD1 on 6 matching bases. CDR1 and CDR2 from the germline V gene are MNHEY and SMNVEV (reference sequence). The CDR3 is made up of 14 amino acids. Trimming took 3 bases from V and 3 from J, leaving 11 bases between them.

The chain combines TRBV11-2 with TRBJ2-7; 10 bases align to TRBD1. Germline V gives CDR1 SGHAT, CDR2 FQNNGV. The CDR3 contains 16 residues. V dropped 5 bases and J dropped 2; count of bases not matched to a gene: 9. The CDR3 is CASSLPRGQGPYEQYF. DNA for the CDR3: TGTGCCAGCAGCCTACCTAGGGGACAGGGGCCCTACGAGCAGTACTTC.

The rearrangement joins TRBV15 to TRBJ1-1; unclear D gene. The CDR3 contains 15 residues. Germline CDR1 and CDR2: LNHNV and YYDKDF (reference sequence). Trimming cost V 5 bases and J 4 bases, with 17 bases left between them. The CDR3 nucleotides read TGTGCCACCAGCGGAGGGAGGGCAGTTGGCACTGAAGCTTTCTTT. Protein product: CATSGGRAVGTEAFF.

This rearrangement joins TRBV27 to TRBJ2-2, with a possible D match to TRBD2 (5 bases). This CDR3 contains 13 residues. V was trimmed by 3 bases and J by 7 bases, leaving 9 bases between them. CDR1 MNHEY and CDR2 SMNVEV come from the germline V gene (reference sequence). CDR3 region: CASSFHAGGELFF. Written as DNA, the CDR3 is TGTGCCAGCAGTTTCCATGCGGGCGGGGAGCTGTTTTTT.

CDR3 nucleotide sequence: TGTGCCAGCAGTTTTATCCCCCCGGTGGCTAATGAAAAACTGTTTTTT. This translates into CASSFIPPVANEKLFF. The genes are TRBV27 and TRBJ1-4, with D uncertain. Trimming left V 3 bases short and J 3 bases short, with 14 bases between. The CDR3 extends over 16 amino acids. Germline V lookup: CDR1 MNHEY, CDR2 SMNVEV (reference sequence). Combining the CDR3 with reference TRBV27 and TRBJ1-4 gives the whole variable domain EAQVTQNPRYLITVTGKKLTVTCSQNMNHEYMSWYRQDPGLGLRQIYYSMNVEVTDKGDVPEGYKVSRKEKRNFPLILESPSPNQTSLYFCASSFIPPVANEKLFFGSGTQLSVL.

V usage is TRBV5-4 and J usage is TRBJ1-4; D uncertain. The ends were cut back, 2 bases at V and 7 bases at J, with 9 bases in the middle. The CDR3 is 13 amino acids. Germline CDR1 SGHNT, CDR2 YYREEE (reference sequence). CDR3 DNA: TGTGCCAGCAGCTTAGGGAGTGGTGAAAAACTGTTTTTT. Its translation is CASSLGSGEKLFF.

The chain employs TRBV5-1 and TRBJ2-7; 7 bases are shared with TRBD1. This CDR3 is 14 amino acids long. CDR1 is SGHRS, CDR2 YFSETQ, per germline. Losses at the gene ends were 5 bases for V and 5 bases for J; bases not matched to a gene: 10. CDR3 nucleotide sequence: TGCGCCAGCAGACGAGGGGGCGGTGTCGACGAGCAGTACTTC. Translating it yields CASRRGGGVDEQYF.

The chain recombines TRBV6-1 with TRBJ1-3; no definite D call. Germline CDR1 reads MNHNS; CDR2 reads SASEGT. The V end lost 3 bases, the J end lost 6 bases, and 12 bases lay between the germline ends. The CDR3 has 14 amino acids. The CDR3 loop is CASSDGDLENTIYF. CDR3 coding DNA: TGTGCCAGCAGTGACGGGGATCTGGAAAACACCATATATTTT.

The rearrangement links TRBV6-6 to TRBJ1-1; tentatively, D is TRBD1 (6 bases). V lost 4 bases, J lost 6 bases, and 12 bases lay in between. Germline V gene sequence: CDR1 MNHNY, CDR2 SVGAGI (reference sequence). This CDR3 has 13 residues. This CDR3 is CASSSYEGAEAFF. CDR3 DNA sequence: TGTGCCAGCAGTTCATACGAGGGGGCTGAAGCTTTCTTT.

V and J are TRBV4-2 and TRBJ1-1; 7 nucleotides align to TRBD1. The CDR3 length is 15 residues. Germline CDR1 and CDR2: LGHNA and YNFKEQ. The V and J ends lost 0 bases and 1 base, in that order; junction bases with no gene match: 2. As DNA, the CDR3 is TGTGCCAGCAGCCAAGATCCAGGGGGGAACACTGAAGCTTTCTTT. Protein sequence: CASSQDPGGNTEAFF.

This chain joins TRBV7-2 and TRBJ1-5; 9 bases agree with TRBD1. The germline V gene has CDR1 SGHTA and CDR2 FQGNSA. With 0 bases clipped from V and 7 bases from J, the junction kept 7 bases outside the gene matches. There are 16 residues in the CDR3. The CDR3 sequence is CASSLAPDRGGQPQHF. In DNA, the CDR3 is TGTGCCAGCAGCTTAGCCCCGGACAGGGGAGGGCAGCCCCAGCATTTT.

The chain joins TRBV11-2 to TRBJ1-3; tentative D call: TRBD1 (6 bases). Per the germline V gene, CDR1 is SGHAT and CDR2 is FQNNGV. The CDR3 runs to 14 residues. Trimming cost V 4 bases and J 5 bases, with 12 bases left between them. The CDR3 nucleotides read TGTGCCAGCAGCTCCGGCAGGGACAGAAACACCATATATTTT. Protein: CASSSGRDRNTIYF.

The rearrangement joins TRBV4-1 to TRBJ1-6; D gene uncertain. Germline V gives CDR1 MGHRA, CDR2 YSYEKL. The length of the CDR3 is 13 residues. V lost 0 bases and J 8 bases, leaving 5 bases between the germline ends. CDR3 bases: TGCGCCAGCAGCCAAGACGTCTATTCACCCCTCCACTTT. This translates into CASSQDVYSPLHF.

Points on this clone: The junction shows a germline mismatch at one end, possibly a read error. This rearrangement joins TRBV15 to TRBJ2-5, with a weak D call TRBD2 (5 bases). The CDR3 spans 14 residues. Germline CDR1 is LNHNV and CDR2 is YYDKDF (reference sequence). The CDR3 loop is CATSRDLHRELFNF. For the CDR3, the DNA is TGTGCCACCAGCAGAGATCTCCACCGGGAACTCTTTAACTTC.

V usage is TRBV5-1 and J usage is TRBJ1-1; D unresolved. The CDR3 totals 14 residues. Trimming took off 4 bases at V and 2 bases at J, with 12 bases between the two ends. Germline CDR1 reads SGHRS; CDR2 reads YFSETQ. In DNA form, the CDR3 reads TGCGCCAGCAGCGAGAGAGCTATTAACACTGAAGCTTTCTTT. Protein product: CASSERAINTEAFF.

The chain has TRBV29-1 and TRBJ2-2; 8 nucleotides agree with TRBD1. Unmatched junction bases numbered 8, after V lost 1 base and J lost 4 bases. CDR1 is SQVTM, CDR2 ANQGSEA, per germline. This CDR3 is built from 16 residues. The CDR3 DNA sequence: TGCAGCGTTGAAGCTTCGGACAGGGTGGCCACCGGGGAGCTGTTTTTT. Protein product: CSVEASDRVATGELFF.

This chain connects TRBV24-1 to TRBJ2-7; the D gene is possibly TRBD1 (6 bases). The CDR3 has 15 amino acids. Looked up from germline, CDR1 is KGHDR and CDR2 is SFDVKD. V was cut by 3 bases and J by 0 bases, with 11 bases left in between. In DNA form, the CDR3 reads TGTGCCACCAGTGATCCAGGGACATCCTCCTACGAGCAGTACTTC. Amino acid sequence: CATSDPGTSSYEQYF.

The rearrangement joins TRBV11-2 to TRBJ1-2, with D possibly being TRBD1 (5 bases). This CDR3 contains 15 residues. Germline-derived CDR1 and CDR2 are SGHAT and FQNNGV. The V gene lost 5 bases and the J gene lost 10 bases, with 23 bases spanning the gap. CDR3 DNA: TGTGCCAGCAGCACGACAGCGTCTCAAGATAATGACTACACCTTC. The encoded protein is CASSTTASQDNDYTF. The whole variable domain, filled in from reference TRBV11-2 and TRBJ1-2, reads EAGVAQSPRYKIIEKRQSVAFWCNPISGHATLYWYQQILGQGPKLLIQFQNNGVVDDSQLPKDRFSAERLKGVDSTLKIQPAKLEDSAVYLCASSTTASQDNDYTFGSGTRLTVV.

The V and J genes are TRBV2 and TRBJ2-3; TRBD1 aligns across 12 bases. The CDR3 is 15 amino acids. V trimming: 3 bases; J trimming: 8 bases; junction bases outside the gene matches: 6. The germline gives CDR1 SNHLY, CDR2 FYNNEI. The CDR3 region has the DNA TGTGCCAGCAGTGAGAGGGACAGGGGGCTAGGTACGCAGTATTTT. As protein: CASSERDRGLGTQYF.

This chain connects TRBV19 to TRBJ2-7, with TRBD1 matching 7 bases. The trim removed 9 bases at V and 5 bases at J, leaving 4 bases unmatched. Germline V gene lookup returns CDR1 LNHDA and CDR2 SQIVND (reference sequence). This CDR3 region has 11 residues. The CDR3 DNA sequence: TGTGCCAGCGCGACAGGGCACGAGCAGTACTTC. Protein: CASATGHEQYF.

The rearrangement uses TRBV20-1 and TRBJ2-3, with 11 nucleotides matching TRBD2. CDR3 length equals 15 residues. CDR1 and CDR2 from the germline V gene are DFQATT and SNEGSKA (reference sequence). The J segment lost 2 bases and the V segment lost 6 bases, leaving 7 bases of the junction unmatched. CDR3 nucleotide sequence: TGCAGTGCCAGTCGACTAGCGGGGACCACAGATACGCAGTATTTT. The encoded protein is CSASRLAGTTDTQYF.

This chain joins TRBV7-8 and TRBJ2-2, with TRBD2 identical over 13 bases. V dropped 4 bases and J dropped 4; count of bases not matched to a gene: 12. Germline-derived CDR1 and CDR2 are SGHVS and FQNEAQ. The CDR3 extends over 19 amino acids. The CDR3 spells CASSSRELAGGPFTGELFF. The CDR3 DNA is TGTGCCAGCAGCTCCAGGGAACTAGCGGGGGGGCCATTCACCGGGGAGCTGTTTTTT.

The chain couples TRBV2 to TRBJ1-2, with D perhaps matching TRBD1 (5 bases). This CDR3 comprises 15 residues. V was shortened by 3 bases and J by 4 bases, with 15 bases between the two germline ends. CDR1 and CDR2 (germline): SNHLY, FYNNEI. The CDR3 DNA reads as TGTGCCAGCAGTGATAGGGGCCCCCTTTTCTATGGCTACACCTTC. Translated, it gives CASSDRGPLFYGYTF.

The chain recombines TRBV5-1 with TRBJ2-2; 7 bases are a match to TRBD1. The CDR3 has 14 residues. From germline, CDR1 is SGHRS and CDR2 YFSETQ. J lost 7 bases, V lost 1 base, and 4 bases had no gene match. The CDR3 DNA is TGCGCCAGCAGCTTGCGACAGGGCCACGGGGAGCTGTTTTTT. The encoded protein is CASSLRQGHGELFF.

V usage is TRBV5-8 and J usage is TRBJ1-1; unclear D gene. This CDR3 contains 16 residues. Germline V gene data show CDR1 as SGHTS and CDR2 as YDEGEE. Trimming removed 2 bases from V and 0 bases from J, with 14 bases in between. In DNA form, the CDR3 reads TGTGCCAGCAGCTTAATGGGCCCGACCGTGAACACTGAAGCTTTCTTT. It yields the protein CASSLMGPTVNTEAFF. Filled out from reference TRBV5-8 and TRBJ1-1, the complete variable domain reads EAGVTQSPTHLIKTRGQQATLRCSPISGHTSVYWYQQALGLGLQFLLWYDEGEERNRGNFPPRFSGRQFPNYSSELNVNALELEDSALYLCASSLMGPTVNTEAFFGQGTRLTVV.

The chain is built from TRBV18 and TRBJ1-2; D may be TRBD1 (5 bases). The germline V gene encodes CDR1 KGHSH and CDR2 LQKENI. V was pared by 4 bases and J by 4 bases, with 16 bases between. The CDR3 covers 15 residues. The CDR3 DNA sequence: TGTGCCAGCTCACGAACCAATGGAGGGGTCTATGGCTACACCTTC. Residues: CASSRTNGGVYGYTF.

J is TRBJ2-3 and V is TRBV3-1 (or the pseudogene TRBV3-2), with TRBD2 matching 8 bases. With 5 bases clipped from V and 4 bases from J, the junction kept 2 bases outside the gene matches. This CDR3 spans 13 amino acids. Germline V CDR1 and CDR2: LGHDT, YNNKEL (reference sequence). The CDR3 loop reads CASSFSGADTQYF. The CDR3 DNA follows: TGTGCCAGCAGCTTTAGCGGGGCAGATACGCAGTATTTT.

This chain connects TRBV2 to TRBJ2-2, with D unclear. Germline values: CDR1 SNHLY, CDR2 FYNNEI. This CDR3 contains 11 residues. V was clipped by 10 bases and J by 0 bases, with 3 bases between them. CDR3 in DNA: TGTGCCACCACGAACACCGGGGAGCTGTTTTTT. Translating it yields CATTNTGELFF.

This clone was seen a few times. The V gene is TRBV7-3, the J gene TRBJ2-1, with TRBD2 matching over 8 bases. V dropped 5 bases and J dropped 9; count of bases not matched to a gene: 12. Germline V lookup: CDR1 SGHTA, CDR2 FQGTGA. CDR3 length equals 15 residues. The CDR3 here is CASSPLSGGKGEQFF. The CDR3 DNA follows: TGTGCCAGCAGCCCTCTAAGCGGGGGTAAGGGTGAGCAGTTCTTC. The variable domain in full, with the rest retrieved from reference TRBV7-3 and TRBJ2-1, is GAGVSQTPSNKVTEKGKYVELRCDPISGHTALYWYRQSLGQGPEFLIYFQGTGAADDSGLPNDRFFAVRPEGSVSTLKIQRTERGDSAVYLCASSPLSGGKGEQFFGPGTRLTVL.